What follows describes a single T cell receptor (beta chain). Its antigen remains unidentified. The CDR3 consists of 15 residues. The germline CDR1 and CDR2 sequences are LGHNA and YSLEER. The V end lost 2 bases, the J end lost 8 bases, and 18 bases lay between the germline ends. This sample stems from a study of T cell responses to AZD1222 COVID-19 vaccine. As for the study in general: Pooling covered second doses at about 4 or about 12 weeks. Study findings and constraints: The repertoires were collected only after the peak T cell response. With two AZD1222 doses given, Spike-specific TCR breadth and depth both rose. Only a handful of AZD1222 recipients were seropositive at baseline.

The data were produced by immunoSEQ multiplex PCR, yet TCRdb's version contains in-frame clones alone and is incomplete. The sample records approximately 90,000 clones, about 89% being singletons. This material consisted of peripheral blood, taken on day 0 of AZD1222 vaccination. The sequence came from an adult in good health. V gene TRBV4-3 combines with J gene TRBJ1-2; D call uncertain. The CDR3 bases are TGCGCCAGCAGCCAAACTCTCCAGAGACCTTGGGGCTACACCTTC. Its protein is CASSQTLQRPWGYTF.